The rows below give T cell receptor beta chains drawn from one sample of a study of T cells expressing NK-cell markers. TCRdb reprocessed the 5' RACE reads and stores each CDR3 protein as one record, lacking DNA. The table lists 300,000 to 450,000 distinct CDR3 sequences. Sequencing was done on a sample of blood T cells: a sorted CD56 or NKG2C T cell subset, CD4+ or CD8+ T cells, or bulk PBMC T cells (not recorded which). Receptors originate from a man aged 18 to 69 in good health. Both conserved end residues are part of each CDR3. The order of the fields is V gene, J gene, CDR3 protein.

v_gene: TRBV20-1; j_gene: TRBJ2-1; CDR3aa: CSAQSGLAEYNEQFF
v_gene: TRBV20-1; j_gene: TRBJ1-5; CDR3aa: CSASFLGGRKQSQPQHF
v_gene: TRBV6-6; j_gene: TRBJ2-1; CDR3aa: CASSYGQVGQFF
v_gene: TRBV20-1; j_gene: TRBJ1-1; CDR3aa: CSARDAGGRWEAFF
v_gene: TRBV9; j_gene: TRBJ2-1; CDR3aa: CASSVASTTGYNEQFF
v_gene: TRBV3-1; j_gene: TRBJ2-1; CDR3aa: CASSISPGQGEFF
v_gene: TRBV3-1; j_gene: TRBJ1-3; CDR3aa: CASSPRGRRLSGNTIYF
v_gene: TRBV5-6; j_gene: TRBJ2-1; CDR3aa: CASSWGTQHRFF
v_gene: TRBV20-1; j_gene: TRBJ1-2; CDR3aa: CSAREGGARGLNYGYTF
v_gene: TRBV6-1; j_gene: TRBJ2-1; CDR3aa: CASSKIGTDPRRQFF
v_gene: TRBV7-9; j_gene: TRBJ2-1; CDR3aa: CASSPGGAPVEQFF
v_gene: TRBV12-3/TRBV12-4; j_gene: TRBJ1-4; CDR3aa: CASCRGGIGNEKLFF
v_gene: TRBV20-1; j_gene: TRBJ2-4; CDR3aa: CSARDGEWSREKDIQYF
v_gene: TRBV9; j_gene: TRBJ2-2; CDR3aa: CASSVVSRGFTGELFF
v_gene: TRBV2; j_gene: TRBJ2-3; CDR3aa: CASSEQEFQSGKQYF
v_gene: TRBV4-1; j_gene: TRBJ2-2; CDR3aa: CASSTRRGTNTGELFF
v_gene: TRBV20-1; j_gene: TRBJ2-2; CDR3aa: CRKGRDKPEDTGELFF
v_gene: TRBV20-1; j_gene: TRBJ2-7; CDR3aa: CSAVISGTADEQYF
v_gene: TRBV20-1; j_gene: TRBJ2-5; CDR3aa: CSGRLAGGVTQYF
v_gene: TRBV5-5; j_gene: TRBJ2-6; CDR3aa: CASSSITGAPSGANVLTF
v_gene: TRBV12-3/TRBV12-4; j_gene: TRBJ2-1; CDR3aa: CASSWSPSGGYNEQFF
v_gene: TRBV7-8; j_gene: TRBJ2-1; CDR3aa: CASSSRGQGELNEQFF
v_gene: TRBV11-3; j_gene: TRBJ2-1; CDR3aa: CASSSGTGDNEQFF
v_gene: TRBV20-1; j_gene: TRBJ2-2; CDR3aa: CSAKTGTSGTGELFF